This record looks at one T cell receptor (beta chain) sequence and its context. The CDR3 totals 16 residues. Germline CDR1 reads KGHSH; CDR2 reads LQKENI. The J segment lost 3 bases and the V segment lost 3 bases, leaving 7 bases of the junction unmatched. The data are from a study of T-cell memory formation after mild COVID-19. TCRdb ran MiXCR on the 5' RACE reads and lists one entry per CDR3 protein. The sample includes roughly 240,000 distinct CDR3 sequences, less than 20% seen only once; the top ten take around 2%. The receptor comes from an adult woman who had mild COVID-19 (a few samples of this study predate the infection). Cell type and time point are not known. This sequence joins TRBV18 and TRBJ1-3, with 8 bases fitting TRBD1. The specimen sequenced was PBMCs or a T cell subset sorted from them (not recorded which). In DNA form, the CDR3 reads TGTGCCAGCTCACCGTTGACAGGGGCAAGTGGAAACACCATATATTTT. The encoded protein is CASSPLTGASGNTIYF.